This is a list of T cell receptor beta chains from one sample in a study of molecular identifiers for immune sequencing clone quantification. TCRdb itself ran the PCR reads through MiXCR, one entry per CDR3 protein. Of about 330,000 distinct CDR3 sequences in the sample, under 25% are singletons; the top ten hold 0.74%. The sample was naive CD8+ T cells from blood, with Jurkat cell RNA spiked in. These receptors originate from a human donor in good health. Some libraries in this study had Jurkat cell RNA spiked in. Each CDR3 is given with its conserved first and last residue. A D gene is named only where the DNA matches it firmly. Size is stated for part of the rows, as once, few or many counts, or as a class when the clone is expanded.

d_gene	v_gene	j_gene	abundance	CDR3nt	CDR3aa
.	TRBV14	TRBJ2-1	.	TGTGCCAGCAGCCAAGGGGACTTCTACAATGAGCAGTTCTTC	CASSQGDFYNEQFF
TRBD1	TRBV7-9	TRBJ1-1	many	TGTGCCACCGGGACAGGGGGCAACACTGAAGCTTTCTTT	CATGTGGNTEAFF
TRBD1	TRBV12-3/TRBV12-4	TRBJ2-7	.	TGTGCCAGCACCCCAGACAGGGGCTACGAGCAGTACTTC	CASTPDRGYEQYF
.	TRBV20-1	TRBJ2-7	many	TGCAGTGCTCGGACTCTGACCGACTACGAGCAGTACTTC	CSARTLTDYEQYF
.	TRBV4-3	TRBJ2-5	many	TGCGCCAGCAGCCAAGATTTAACCAGGGGTGAGACCCAGTACTTC	CASSQDLTRGETQYF
.	TRBV27	TRBJ2-7	many	TGTGCCAGCAGACCCGGACTGCGCCCCTACGAGCAGTACTTC	CASRPGLRPYEQYF
.	TRBV28	TRBJ1-5	.	TGTGCCAGCAGTCCAGGGCAGCCCCAGCATTTT	CASSPGQPQHF
TRBD2	TRBV20-1	TRBJ2-7	few	TGCAGTGCTAGAGAGGGCCCCAGCGGGAGGGCCGCCGAGCAGTACTTC	CSAREGPSGRAAEQYF
.	TRBV7-9	TRBJ2-7	.	TGTGCCAGCAGCTGGACACCCCAGTACGAGCAGTACTTC	CASSWTPQYEQYF
.	TRBV7-7	TRBJ2-5	many	TGTGCCAGCAGCAAAGAACCCCAGGGGTTGAGTGAGACCCAGTACTTC	CASSKEPQGLSETQYF
.	TRBV14	TRBJ2-3	.	TGTGCCAGCAGCGTTGTGGGGGCCCCAGATACGCAGTATTTT	CASSVVGAPDTQYF
.	TRBV4-2	TRBJ2-7	many	TGTGCCAGCAGCCAGGACTTGTCGGCCGCCTACGAGCAGTACTTC	CASSQDLSAAYEQYF
TRBD2	TRBV24-1	TRBJ2-3	many	TGTGCCACCAGTGATGGGACTAGCGGAGCCACAGATACGCAGTATTTT	CATSDGTSGATDTQYF
TRBD2	TRBV12-3/TRBV12-4	TRBJ2-1	.	TGTGCCAGCAGCGACGCTGAGCGGGGGCAGTACAATGAGCAGTTCTTC	CASSDAERGQYNEQFF
.	TRBV6-6	TRBJ2-6	many	TGTGCCAGCAGTCCCACAGGAACAGGGGCCAACGTCCTGACTTTC	CASSPTGTGANVLTF
TRBD1	TRBV28	TRBJ2-7	many	TGTGCCAGCAGTCTTGACAGGGGGTGGAGCTCCTACGAGCAGTACTTC	CASSLDRGWSSYEQYF
.	TRBV7-9	TRBJ2-2	.	TGTGCCAGCGGCTTAGCTACAGGGGAGCTGTTTTTT	CASGLATGELFF
.	TRBV12-3/TRBV12-4	TRBJ1-5	.	TGTGCCAGCAGCTTGACGGAATATCAGCCCCAGCATTTT	CASSLTEYQPQHF
TRBD1	TRBV27	TRBJ1-1	.	TGTGCCAGCAGTATACTACAGGGGTTTTCTGAAGCTTTCTTT	CASSILQGFSEAFF
.	TRBV5-5	TRBJ2-2	.	TGTGCCAGCAGCTTGGAGAGGGGGTTAGGCACCGGGGAGCTGTTTTTT	CASSLERGLGTGELFF
TRBD2	TRBV24-1	TRBJ2-2	many	TGTGCCACCACCGACTCTAGCGGTGCGAACACCGGGGAGCTGTTTTTT	CATTDSSGANTGELFF
TRBD2	TRBV7-2	TRBJ2-7	.	TGTGCCACCAGCACCCGACTAGCGGGAAGTTCCTACGAGCAGTACTTC	CATSTRLAGSSYEQYF
.	TRBV6-2/TRBV6-3	TRBJ1-5	many	TGTGCCAGCAGTTACGTCTGGGACAACAATCAGCCCCAGCATTTT	CASSYVWDNNQPQHF
.	TRBV29-1	TRBJ2-4	many	TGCAGCGTTGTAATGGGGTACAAAAACATTCAGTACTTC	CSVVMGYKNIQYF
.	TRBV10-3	TRBJ2-7	.	TGTGCCATCAGTGAGGAGCGGGCGCCCTACGAGCAGTACTTC	CAISEERAPYEQYF
.	TRBV7-9	TRBJ2-2	few	TGTGCCAGCAGCTTAATGTCAGGGGTCAGCGGGGAGCTGTTTTTT	CASSLMSGVSGELFF
.	TRBV4-3	TRBJ2-3	.	TGCGCCAGCAGCCAAGATCGGAGGGGGATCACAGATACGCAGTATTTT	CASSQDRRGITDTQYF
.	TRBV12-3/TRBV12-4	TRBJ1-2	.	TGTGCCAGCAGCACCGAAGACAGGAATTATGGCTACACCTTC	CASSTEDRNYGYTF
TRBD2	TRBV6-2/TRBV6-3	TRBJ2-1	.	TGTGCCAGCAGTTACGGGGCTAGCGGACCCTACAATGAGCAGTTCTTC	CASSYGASGPYNEQFF
.	TRBV7-9	TRBJ2-2	few	TGTGCCAGCAGCGAGAGCACCACCGGGACAAACACCGGGGAGCTGTTTTTT	CASSESTTGTNTGELFF
.	TRBV7-9	TRBJ2-3	many	TGTGCCAGCAGCTTAGCTGTGGCGGCCCTCACAGATACGCAGTATTTT	CASSLAVAALTDTQYF
TRBD2	TRBV27	TRBJ2-1	once	TGTGCCAGCAGTTTAAGCACTAGCGGGGACAATGAGCAGTTCTTC	CASSLSTSGDNEQFF
TRBD1	TRBV27	TRBJ1-5	few	TGTGCCAGCAGTGGGACAGGGTTTCAGCCCCAGCATTTT	CASSGTGFQPQHF
.	TRBV28	TRBJ1-6	.	TGTGCCAGCCTAAGGGAGGAGGATTGGAGCTCCTATAATTCACCCCTCCACTTT	CASLREEDWSSYNSPLHF
TRBD2	TRBV7-9	TRBJ2-7	few	TGTGCCAGCAGCTTAGTACGGACTAGCGGGAGGCCCCCCTACGAGCAGTACTTC	CASSLVRTSGRPPYEQYF
.	TRBV7-9	TRBJ2-7	few	TGTGCCAGCAGCCCCACGACAGCGACCTACGAGCAGTACTTC	CASSPTTATYEQYF
.	TRBV6-2/TRBV6-3	TRBJ2-2	.	TGTGCCAGCAGCCTGGCGCGATACGACACCGGGGAGCTGTTTTTT	CASSLARYDTGELFF
.	TRBV2	TRBJ2-2	many	TGTGCCAGATCCCGTCCTTCCGGGGAGCTGTTTTTT	CARSRPSGELFF
.	TRBV4-2	TRBJ1-5	.	TGTGCCAGCAGCCAAGATCTTTCGGCGGGTCAGCCCCAGCATTTT	CASSQDLSAGQPQHF
.	TRBV19	TRBJ2-1	.	TGTGCCAGTACCCAGACAGCCTACAATGAGCAGTTCTTC	CASTQTAYNEQFF
TRBD2	TRBV5-5	TRBJ2-4	few	TGTGCCAGCAGCTTGACTCTTCTAGCGGGAGTGGACATTCAGTACTTC	CASSLTLLAGVDIQYF
TRBD1	TRBV30	TRBJ1-1	.	TGTGCCTGGAGTCTCGGGACAGGTCGAACTGAAGCTTTCTTT	CAWSLGTGRTEAFF
.	TRBV4-1	TRBJ2-5	.	TGCGCCAGCAGCCAAGATAGAGGGGGACAAGAGACCCAGTACTTC	CASSQDRGGQETQYF
.	TRBV14	TRBJ1-1	many	TGTGCCAGCAGCCAAGGGGTCCTGAACACTGAAGCTTTCTTT	CASSQGVLNTEAFF
.	TRBV7-6	TRBJ1-5	many	TGTGCCAGCAGCTTAGCGGGGGGTGGTCAGCCCCAGCATTTT	CASSLAGGGQPQHF
TRBD2	TRBV7-9	TRBJ2-1	many	TGTGCCAGTTCCCCCGGGACTAGCGGACCTAGTGGTGCGTCGTTCTTC	CASSPGTSGPSGASFF
TRBD2	TRBV5-4	TRBJ2-2	many	TGTGCCAGCAGCGCGGGACTAGCGGGGTACACCGGGGAGCTGTTTTTT	CASSAGLAGYTGELFF
.	TRBV9	TRBJ1-1	few	TGTGCCAGCAGCGTAGATCCCCGGGTCGGGGGCACTGAAGCTTTCTTT	CASSVDPRVGGTEAFF
.	TRBV9	TRBJ2-3	few	TGTGCCAGCAGCGCCACAGCATTTAGCACAGATACGCAGTATTTT	CASSATAFSTDTQYF
.	TRBV9	TRBJ2-5	.	TGTGCCAGCAGCCCCAGGCCAGGCCTAAGGGAGACCCAGTACTTC	CASSPRPGLRETQYF
TRBD1	TRBV12-3/TRBV12-4	TRBJ1-5	.	TGTGCCAGCAGTTTGAAGGGACAGGGTAGGGGTCAGCCCCAGCATTTT	CASSLKGQGRGQPQHF